Below, 27 T cell receptor beta chains from the same sample are listed, as sequenced in a study of T-cell reconstitution after alpha-beta-depleted transplantation in children. This sample's TCRbeta library carried unique molecular identifier barcodes. TCRdb re-analysed the PCR reads in MiXCR, keeping a single row per CDR3 protein. The sample contains more than 250,000 distinct CDR3 sequences, about 10% of which appear only once. The source was PBMCs from the stem cell graft donor, collected from the stem cell graft. These receptors originate from a human donor who donated a stem cell graft to a child with SCID.

This clonotype showed up just a few times. V gene TRBV5-1 combines with J gene TRBJ2-5; TRBD2 matches at 8 bases. J lost 2 bases, V lost 3 bases, and 3 bases had no gene match. Per the germline V gene, CDR1 is SGHRS and CDR2 is YFSETQ. The CDR3 length is 14 residues. The CDR3 DNA follows: TGCGCCAGCAGCTCCAGCGGGAGTCAAGAGACCCAGTACTTC. Its translation: CASSSSGSQETQYF.

Details on this clonotype: Possible read error: a much larger clone is one base away. V is TRBV12-3 or TRBV12-4 and J is TRBJ2-1, with D perhaps matching TRBD1 (6 bases). The CDR3 sequence is 16 residues long. The V gene lost 0 bases and the J gene lost 5 bases, with 14 bases spanning the gap. This CDR3 reads CASSLASGGGHNEQFF. The CDR3 DNA reads as TGTGCCAGCAGTTTAGCGAGTGGGGGCGGCCACAATGAGCAGTTCTTC.

This clonotype was observed a few times. This rearrangement joins TRBV19 to TRBJ2-7; D might be TRBD1 (6 bases). Germline V gene lookup returns CDR1 LNHDA and CDR2 SQIVND (reference sequence). The CDR3 is made up of 14 amino acids. The V end was cut by 4 bases, the J end by 3 bases, with 13 bases between. The CDR3 DNA reads as TGTGCCAGTAGTAGGGACATTTCACTCTACGAGCAGTACTTC. Protein product: CASSRDISLYEQYF.

The V call is TRBV18, the J call TRBJ2-6, with D possibly matching TRBD2 (6 bases). CDR1 KGHSH and CDR2 LQKENI come from the germline V gene. The V end was cut by 4 bases, the J end by 4 bases, with 17 bases between. The CDR3 sequence is 17 residues long. The chain's CDR3 is CASSLQGGRSGANVLTF. CDR3 bases: TGTGCCAGCTCACTCCAAGGAGGGCGGAGCGGGGCCAACGTCCTGACTTTC.

The CDR3 sequence: CASSPTRSDTQYF. CDR3 nucleotides: TGTGCCAGCAGTCCGACTAGATCAGATACGCAGTATTTT. The chain uses TRBV12-3 or TRBV12-4 and TRBJ2-3; D perhaps matches TRBD2 (6 bases). Trimming took 5 bases from V and 4 from J, leaving 10 bases between them. The CDR3 length is 13 residues.

The chain uses TRBV25-1 and TRBJ2-1; tentative D call: TRBD1 (6 bases). Trimming pared 3 bases from V and 0 bases from J, leaving 6 bases between. The CDR3 runs to 14 residues. Germline-derived CDR1 and CDR2 are MGHDK and SYGVNS. CDR3 DNA: TGTGCCAGCAGTGAGGGGGCCTCCTACAATGAGCAGTTCTTC. It specifies CASSEGASYNEQFF.

This chain connects TRBV20-1 to TRBJ2-1, with 9 bases fitting TRBD2. Trimming cost V 6 bases and J 4 bases; bases outside gene matches: 13. Germline-derived CDR1 and CDR2 are DFQATT and SNEGSKA (reference sequence). The CDR3 totals 16 residues. CDR3 DNA: TGCAGTGCCCCAGGGGCTAGCGGGGTCCAATACAATGAGCAGTTCTTC. This sequence encodes CSAPGASGVQYNEQFF.

This clonotype has a count of ten or more. This chain connects TRBV29-1 to TRBJ1-5, with 8 bases identical to TRBD1. Germline-derived CDR1 and CDR2 are SQVTM and ANQGSEA. Trimming took 1 base from V and 7 from J; bases not matched to a gene: 3. The CDR3 loop spans 13 amino acids. CDR3 protein: CSVEAGGGQPQHF. CDR3 bases: TGCAGCGTTGAAGCAGGGGGCGGACAGCCCCAGCATTTT.

This clonotype occurred many times. This chain links TRBV7-6 with TRBJ2-1, with 8 bases identical to TRBD2. V lost 1 base, J lost 1 base, and 3 bases stayed unmatched. Germline CDR1 reads SGHVS; CDR2 reads FNYEAQ. The length of the CDR3 is 16 residues. CDR3 loop: CASSLGASGSYNEQFF. The CDR3 DNA sequence: TGTGCCAGCAGCTTAGGAGCTAGCGGGTCCTACAATGAGCAGTTCTTC.

This rearrangement joins TRBV27 to TRBJ2-3; 12 bases are a match to TRBD1. The length of the CDR3 is 16 residues. Trimming took 2 bases from V and 4 from J; bases not matched to a gene: 4. Germline values: CDR1 MNHEY, CDR2 SMNVEV (reference sequence). This chain's CDR3 is CASSLERDRGPDTQYF. DNA of the CDR3: TGTGCCAGCAGTTTAGAGCGGGACAGGGGGCCAGATACGCAGTATTTT.

This clonotype has only a few counts. The chain couples TRBV7-2 to TRBJ2-1; tentatively, D is TRBD2 (5 bases). Germline CDR1 SGHTA, CDR2 FQGNSA. Trimming took 5 bases from V and 4 from J, leaving 9 bases between them. This CDR3 has 13 amino acids. CDR3 sequence reads: CASSLQRYNEQFF. DNA for the CDR3: TGTGCCAGCAGCCTCCAGCGGTACAATGAGCAGTTCTTC.

The rearrangement joins TRBV7-9 to TRBJ2-3, with a weak D call TRBD1 (6 bases). The V end lost 4 bases, the J end lost 2 bases, and 13 bases lay between the germline ends. The CDR3 extends over 15 amino acids. Germline CDR1 reads SEHNR; CDR2 reads FQNEAQ (reference sequence). The CDR3, as DNA: TGTGCCAGCAGCTCAGGGGAAACCTTCACAGATACGCAGTATTTT. Protein product: CASSSGETFTDTQYF.

V usage is TRBV7-9 and J usage is TRBJ1-1, with 9 bases matching TRBD1. The CDR3 runs to 14 residues. V gave up 4 bases and J gave up 7 bases; unmatched junction bases: 7. Germline V gene sequence: CDR1 SEHNR, CDR2 FQNEAQ (reference sequence). The CDR3 protein is CASSSTGGHIEAFF. For the CDR3, the DNA is TGTGCCAGCAGCTCCACAGGGGGCCACATTGAAGCTTTCTTT.

This chain connects TRBV5-1 to TRBJ1-4; D not certain. V was pared by 3 bases and J by 8 bases, with 17 bases between. Germline V lookup: CDR1 SGHRS, CDR2 YFSETQ. The CDR3 totals 15 residues. The CDR3 region is CASSSDGASPEKLFF. In DNA, the CDR3 is TGCGCCAGCAGCTCTGACGGTGCCTCACCCGAAAAACTGTTTTTT.

This rearrangement joins TRBV9 to TRBJ1-6, with TRBD1 as a possible D gene (5 bases). The ends were cut back, 5 bases at V and 10 bases at J, with 16 bases in the middle. The CDR3 is 14 residues long. Germline-derived CDR1 and CDR2 are SGDLS and YYNGEE. Here the CDR3 reads CASSEGATASPLHF. In DNA form, the CDR3 reads TGTGCCAGCAGTGAAGGGGCGACAGCATCACCCCTCCACTTT.

V and J are TRBV10-3 and TRBJ2-1, with 9 bases fitting TRBD1. CDR1 ENHRY and CDR2 SYGVKD come from the germline V gene. This CDR3 is 15 amino acids long. With 4 bases clipped from V and 6 bases from J, the junction kept 7 bases outside the gene matches. The DNA for the CDR3 is TGTGCCATCAGTGTGGGGACAGGGAACCGCAATGAGCAGTTCTTC. Translated: CAISVGTGNRNEQFF.

This clonotype occurred a few times. J is TRBJ1-1 and V is TRBV7-9, with D tentatively TRBD1 (5 bases). This CDR3 comprises 14 residues. Germline lookup yields CDR1 SEHNR and CDR2 FQNEAQ (reference sequence). V dropped 3 bases and J dropped 4 bases, with 12 bases sitting between them. The CDR3 sequence: CASSFSRDSTEAFF. DNA of the CDR3: TGTGCCAGCAGCTTCTCCCGTGACAGCACTGAAGCTTTCTTT. Looking up the rest from reference TRBV7-9 and TRBJ1-1 gives the full variable domain: DTGVSQNPRHKITKRGQNVTFRCDPISEHNRLYWYRQTLGQGPEFLTYFQNEAQLEKSRLLSDRFSAERPKGSFSTLEIQRTEQGDSAMYLCASSFSRDSTEAFFGQGTRLTVV.

This clonotype was recorded at least ten times. CDR3 sequence (DNA): TGTGCCAGCAGCGTAAAGAGGACAGATACGCAGTATTTT. It codes for CASSVKRTDTQYF. The chain recombines TRBV9 with TRBJ2-3; no clear D. V dropped 1 base and J dropped 3 bases, with 6 bases sitting between them. Germline loops: CDR1 SGDLS, CDR2 YYNGEE. The CDR3 has 13 residues.

This clonotype was observed many times. The gene calls are TRBV15 and TRBJ2-3, with unresolved D. V lost 4 bases and J 1 base, leaving 3 bases between the germline ends. This CDR3 is built from 12 residues. Germline lookup yields CDR1 LNHNV and CDR2 YYDKDF (reference sequence). The CDR3 here is CATSMGTDTQYF. CDR3 DNA sequence: TGTGCCACCAGCATGGGCACAGATACGCAGTATTTT.

This clonotype was counted at least ten times. J is TRBJ2-7 and V is TRBV12-3 or TRBV12-4; no firm D call. Trimming stripped 3 bases from V and 2 bases from J, with 8 bases between. The length of the CDR3 is 13 residues. CDR3 bases: TGTGCCAGCAGTTTGGGTAGCACCTACGAGCAGTACTTC. Amino acids: CASSLGSTYEQYF.

V and J are TRBV27 and TRBJ2-7; 7 nucleotides line up with TRBD2. The J segment lost 2 bases and the V segment lost 8 bases, leaving 6 bases of the junction unmatched. This CDR3 is 13 amino acids long. The germline V gene encodes CDR1 MNHEY and CDR2 SMNVEV (reference sequence). The DNA for the CDR3 is TGTGCCAGCGGGGACTATCTTACCTACGAGCAGTACTTC. Its protein product is CASGDYLTYEQYF.

The chain recombines TRBV20-1 with TRBJ1-6, with 7 bases identical to TRBD1. The length of the CDR3 is 14 residues. CDR1 DFQATT and CDR2 SNEGSKA come from the germline V gene (reference sequence). V lost 4 bases, J lost 5 bases, and 5 bases stayed unmatched. The CDR3 is CSAKGGGNNSPLHF. The DNA of the CDR3 is TGCAGTGCTAAAGGGGGCGGTAATAATTCACCCCTCCACTTT.

This clonotype was detected only a few times. Since no conserved phenylalanine or tryptophan closes the CDR3, a read error is the likely cause. No DNA is shown, since the ends of the CDR3 on it are uncertain; the CDR3 is the one TCRdb lists. The V call is TRBV11-2, the J call TRBJ2-3; the table's D call TRBD2 went unverified against the DNA. The CDR3 is made up of 11 amino acids, end residues included. Per the germline V gene, CDR1 is SGHAT and CDR2 is FQNNGV. The CDR3 region is CASSLGIGDYE.

This rearrangement joins TRBV9 to TRBJ2-3, with 10 positions matching TRBD2. Germline V gene data show CDR1 as SGDLS and CDR2 as YYNGEE. The CDR3 has 15 amino acids. V lost 2 bases to trimming and J lost 5 bases; unmatched junction nucleotides: 5. CDR3 loop: CASSVASGGVDTQYF. CDR3 DNA: TGTGCCAGCAGCGTGGCTAGCGGGGGAGTAGATACGCAGTATTTT. Full variable domain (outside the CDR3, taken from reference TRBV9 and TRBJ2-3): DSGVTQTPKHLITATGQRVTLRCSPRSGDLSVYWYQQSLDQGLQFLIQYYNGEERAKGNILERFSAQQFPDLHSELNLSSLELGDSALYFCASSVASGGVDTQYFGPGTRLTVL.

The genes are TRBV20-1 and TRBJ1-2; TRBD1 is a possible D gene (5 bases). The germline V gene encodes CDR1 DFQATT and CDR2 SNEGSKA (reference sequence). Trimming shortened V by 3 bases and J by 8 bases, and 13 bases separated the two germline ends. This CDR3 comprises 12 residues. The CDR3 loop is CSARLRVRGYTF. The CDR3 DNA is TGCAGTGCTAGGCTCAGGGTGAGGGGCTACACCTTC.

CDR3 residues: CSAGLAGGDEQYF. In DNA form, the CDR3 reads TGCAGTGCTGGACTAGCGGGGGGGGACGAGCAGTACTTC. This chain joins TRBV20-1 and TRBJ2-7; 15 positions match TRBD2. This CDR3 region has 13 residues. V dropped 5 bases and J dropped 5; count of bases not matched to a gene: 1. Germline assignment: CDR1 DFQATT and CDR2 SNEGSKA (reference sequence).

The chain recombines TRBV14 with TRBJ2-7; D ambiguous. Trimming removed 4 bases from V and 4 bases from J, with 11 bases in between. This CDR3 contains 13 residues. Germline CDR1 and CDR2: SGHDN and FVKESK. The CDR3 region is CASSPRGVYEQYF. The CDR3 DNA reads TGTGCCAGCAGCCCGCGTGGGGTTTACGAGCAGTACTTC. The variable domain in full, with the rest retrieved from reference TRBV14 and TRBJ2-7, is EAGVTQFPSHSVIEKGQTVTLRCDPISGHDNLYWYRRVMGKEIKFLLHFVKESKQDESGMPNNRFLAERTGGTYSTLKVQPAELEDSGVYFCASSPRGVYEQYFGPGTRLTVT.